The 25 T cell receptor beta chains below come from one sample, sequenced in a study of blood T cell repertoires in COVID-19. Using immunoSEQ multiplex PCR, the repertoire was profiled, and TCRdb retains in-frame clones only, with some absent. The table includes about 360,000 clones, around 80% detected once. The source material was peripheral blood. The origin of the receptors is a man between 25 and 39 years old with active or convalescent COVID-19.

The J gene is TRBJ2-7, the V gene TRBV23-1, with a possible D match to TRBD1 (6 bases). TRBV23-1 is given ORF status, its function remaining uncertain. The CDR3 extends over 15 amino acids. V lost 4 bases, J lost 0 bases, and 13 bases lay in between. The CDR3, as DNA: TGCGCCAGCAGTCTCCGGCAGGGGACCTCCTACGAGCAGTACTTC. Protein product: CASSLRQGTSYEQYF.

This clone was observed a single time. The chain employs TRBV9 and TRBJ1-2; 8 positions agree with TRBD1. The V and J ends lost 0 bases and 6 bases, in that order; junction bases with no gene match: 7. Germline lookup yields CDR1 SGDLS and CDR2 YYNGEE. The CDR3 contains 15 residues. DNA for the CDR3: TGTGCCAGCAGCGTAGCTGGTGACAGGGGCCATGGCTACACCTTC. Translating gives CASSVAGDRGHGYTF.

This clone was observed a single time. The CDR3 sequence is CASSLAGVGRDTEAFF. In nucleotides, the CDR3 is TGCGCCAGCAGCTTGGCCGGGGTGGGGAGGGACACTGAAGCTTTCTTT. The J gene is TRBJ1-1, the V gene TRBV5-1; D uncertain. The CDR3 extends over 16 amino acids. The germline CDR1 and CDR2 sequences are SGHRS and YFSETQ. Between the trimmed V and J ends, which lost 0 bases and 3 bases, there was a span of 15 bases.

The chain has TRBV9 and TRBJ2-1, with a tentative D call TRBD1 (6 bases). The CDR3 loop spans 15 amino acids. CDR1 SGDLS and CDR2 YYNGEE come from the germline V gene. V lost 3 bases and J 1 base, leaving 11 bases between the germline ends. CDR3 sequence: CASSAQGLSYNEQFF. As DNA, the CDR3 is TGTGCCAGCAGCGCCCAGGGGTTGTCCTACAATGAGCAGTTCTTC.

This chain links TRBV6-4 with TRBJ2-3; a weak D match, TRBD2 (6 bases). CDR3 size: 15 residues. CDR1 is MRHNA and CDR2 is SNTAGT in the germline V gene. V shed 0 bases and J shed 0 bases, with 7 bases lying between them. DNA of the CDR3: TGTGCCAGCAGTGACTCCGGGACTAGCACAGATACGCAGTATTTT. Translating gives CASSDSGTSTDTQYF.

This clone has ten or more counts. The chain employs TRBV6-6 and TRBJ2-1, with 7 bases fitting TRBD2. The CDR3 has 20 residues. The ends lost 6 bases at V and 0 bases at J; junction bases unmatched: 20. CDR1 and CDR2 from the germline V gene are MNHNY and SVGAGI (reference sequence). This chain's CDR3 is CASSPGASGARFSSYNEQFF. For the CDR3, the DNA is TGTGCCAGCAGCCCCGGGGCTAGCGGCGCTCGATTTAGCTCCTACAATGAGCAGTTCTTC.

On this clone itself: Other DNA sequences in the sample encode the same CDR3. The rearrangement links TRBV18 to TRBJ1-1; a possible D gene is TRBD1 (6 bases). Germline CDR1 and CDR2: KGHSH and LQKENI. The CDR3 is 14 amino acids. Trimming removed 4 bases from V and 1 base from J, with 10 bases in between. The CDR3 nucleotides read TGTGCCAGCTCACTTCAGGGGCCGAACACTGAAGCTTTCTTT. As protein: CASSLQGPNTEAFF.

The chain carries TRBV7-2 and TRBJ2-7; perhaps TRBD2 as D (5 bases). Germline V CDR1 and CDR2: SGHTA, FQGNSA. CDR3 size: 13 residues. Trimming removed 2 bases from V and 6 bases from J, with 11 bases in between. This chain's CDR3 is CASSLSGSSEQYF. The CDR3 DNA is TGTGCCAGCAGCTTATCGGGATCCAGCGAGCAGTACTTC. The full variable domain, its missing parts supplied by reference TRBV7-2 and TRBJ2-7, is GAGVSQSPSNKVTEKGKDVELRCDPISGHTALYWYRQSLGQGLEFLIYFQGNSAPDKSGLPSDRFSAERTGGSVSTLTIQRTQQEDSAVYLCASSLSGSSEQYFGPGTRLTVT.

DNA for the CDR3: TGCGCCAGCAGCTTGGGCTTTAAGGGGGCTGGTGGCTACACCTTC. This gives the protein CASSLGFKGAGGYTF. This chain links TRBV5-1 with TRBJ1-2, with TRBD1 matching over 7 bases. CDR3 size: 15 residues. With 0 bases clipped from V and 7 bases from J, the junction kept 9 bases outside the gene matches. CDR1 and CDR2 (germline): SGHRS, YFSETQ.

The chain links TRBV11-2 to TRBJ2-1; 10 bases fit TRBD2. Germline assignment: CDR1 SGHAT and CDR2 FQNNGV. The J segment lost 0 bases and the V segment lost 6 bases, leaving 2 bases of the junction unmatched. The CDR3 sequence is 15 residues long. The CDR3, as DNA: TGTGCCAGCAGAACTAGCGGGAACTCCTACAATGAGCAGTTCTTC. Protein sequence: CASRTSGNSYNEQFF.

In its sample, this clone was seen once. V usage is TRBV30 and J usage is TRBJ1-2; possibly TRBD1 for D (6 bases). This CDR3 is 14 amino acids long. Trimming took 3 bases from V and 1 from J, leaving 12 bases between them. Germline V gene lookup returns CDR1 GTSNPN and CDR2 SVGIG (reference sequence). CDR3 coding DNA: TGTGCCTGGAGGCCCAGGGGCGGTAACTATGGCTACACCTTC. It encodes CAWRPRGGNYGYTF.

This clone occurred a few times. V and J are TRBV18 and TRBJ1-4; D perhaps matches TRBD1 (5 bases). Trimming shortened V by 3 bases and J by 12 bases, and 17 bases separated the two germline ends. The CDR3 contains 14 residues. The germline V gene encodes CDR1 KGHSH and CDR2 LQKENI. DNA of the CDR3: TGTGCCAGCTCACCGAACGGAGGAGGGGAGGAACTGTTTTTT. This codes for CASSPNGGGEELFF.

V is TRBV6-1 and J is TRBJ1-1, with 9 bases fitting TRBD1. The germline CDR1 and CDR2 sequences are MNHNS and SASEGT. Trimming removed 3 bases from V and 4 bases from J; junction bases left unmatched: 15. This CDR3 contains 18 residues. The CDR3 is CASSDPGQGLGTVTEAFF. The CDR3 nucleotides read TGTGCCAGCAGTGACCCCGGACAGGGGTTGGGTACCGTCACTGAAGCTTTCTTT.

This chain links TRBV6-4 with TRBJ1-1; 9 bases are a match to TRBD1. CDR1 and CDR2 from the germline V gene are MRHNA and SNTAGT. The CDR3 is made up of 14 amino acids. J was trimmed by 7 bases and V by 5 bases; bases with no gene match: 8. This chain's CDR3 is CASSSDRGGGEAFF. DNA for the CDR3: TGTGCCAGCAGTTCGGACAGGGGAGGAGGTGAAGCTTTCTTT.

CDR3 in amino acids: CASSIEGATPQHF. As DNA, the CDR3 is TGTGCCAGTAGTATAGAAGGGGCCACGCCCCAGCATTTT. This chain connects TRBV19 to TRBJ1-5; a weak D match, TRBD1 (5 bases). This CDR3 region has 13 residues. Trimming cost V 0 bases and J 9 bases, with 9 bases left between them. Germline CDR1 and CDR2: LNHDA and SQIVND (reference sequence).

In DNA form, the CDR3 reads TGTGCCAGCAGCAGGGACAGGGGAGGAGGGGAGACCCAGTACTTC. Protein sequence: CASSRDRGGGETQYF. The chain has TRBV21-1 and TRBJ2-5; TRBD1, the D gene given by the table, was not confirmed from the DNA. TRBV21-1 is designated a pseudogene. This CDR3 comprises 15 residues.

The CDR3 here is CASSMARDRAYNEQFF. The DNA for the CDR3 is TGTGCCAGTAGTATGGCCCGGGACAGGGCATACAATGAGCAGTTCTTC. This chain connects TRBV19 to TRBJ2-1; 9 nucleotides match TRBD1. Germline assignment: CDR1 LNHDA and CDR2 SQIVND (reference sequence). J gave up 4 bases and V 3 bases, and 7 bases lay outside the gene matches. CDR3 size: 16 residues.

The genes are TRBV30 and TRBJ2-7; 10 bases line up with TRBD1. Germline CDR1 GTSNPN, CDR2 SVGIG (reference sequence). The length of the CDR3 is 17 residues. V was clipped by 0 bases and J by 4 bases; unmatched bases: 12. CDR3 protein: CAWSVKYGTGVSYEQYF. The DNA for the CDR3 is TGTGCCTGGAGTGTAAAATATGGGACAGGGGTAAGTTACGAGCAGTACTTC.

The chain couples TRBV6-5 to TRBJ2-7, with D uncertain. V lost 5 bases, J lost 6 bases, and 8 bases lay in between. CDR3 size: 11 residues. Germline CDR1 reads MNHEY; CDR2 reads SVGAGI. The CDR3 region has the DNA TGTGCCAGCAGTACCGAGCGCGAGCAGTACTTC. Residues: CASSTEREQYF.

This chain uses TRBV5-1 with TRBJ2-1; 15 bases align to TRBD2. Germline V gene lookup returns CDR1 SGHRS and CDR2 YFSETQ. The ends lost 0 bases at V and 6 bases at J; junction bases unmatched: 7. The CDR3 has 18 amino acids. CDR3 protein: CASSLVYLGLAGGNEQFF. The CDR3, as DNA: TGCGCCAGCAGCTTGGTTTACTTGGGACTAGCGGGAGGCAATGAGCAGTTCTTC.

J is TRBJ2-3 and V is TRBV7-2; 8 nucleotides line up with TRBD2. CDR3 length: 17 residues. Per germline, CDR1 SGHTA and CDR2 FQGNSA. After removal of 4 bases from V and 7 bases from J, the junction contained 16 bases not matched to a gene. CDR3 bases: TGTGCCAGCAGCTACCTAACGGGTAGCGGGATCGGACATACGCAGTATTTT. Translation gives CASSYLTGSGIGHTQYF. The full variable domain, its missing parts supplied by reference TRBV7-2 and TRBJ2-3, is GAGVSQSPSNKVTEKGKDVELRCDPISGHTALYWYRQSLGQGLEFLIYFQGNSAPDKSGLPSDRFSAERTGGSVSTLTIQRTQQEDSAVYLCASSYLTGSGIGHTQYFGPGTRLTVL.

The DNA of the CDR3 is TGTGCCAGCAGCCAAGGGAGCGGGACAGGTTCCTACGAGCAGTACTTC. Translated: CASSQGSGTGSYEQYF. The rearrangement joins TRBV3-1 (or the pseudogene TRBV3-2) to TRBJ2-7; D is perhaps TRBD1 (8 bases). Trimming shortened V by 1 base and J by 1 base, and 14 bases separated the two germline ends. CDR3 size: 16 residues. Germline CDR1 is LGHDT and CDR2 is YNNKEL (reference sequence).

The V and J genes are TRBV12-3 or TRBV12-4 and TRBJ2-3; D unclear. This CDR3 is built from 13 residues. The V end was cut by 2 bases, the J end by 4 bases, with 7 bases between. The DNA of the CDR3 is TGTGCCAGCAGTTTAACGGGTGCAGATACGCAGTATTTT. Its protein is CASSLTGADTQYF.

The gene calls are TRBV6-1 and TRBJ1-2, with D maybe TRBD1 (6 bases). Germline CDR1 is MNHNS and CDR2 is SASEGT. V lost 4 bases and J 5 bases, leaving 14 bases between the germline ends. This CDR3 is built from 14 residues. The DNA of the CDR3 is TGTGCCAGCAGTGCCCGTGGGGGCCCGTATGGCTACACCTTC. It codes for CASSARGGPYGYTF.

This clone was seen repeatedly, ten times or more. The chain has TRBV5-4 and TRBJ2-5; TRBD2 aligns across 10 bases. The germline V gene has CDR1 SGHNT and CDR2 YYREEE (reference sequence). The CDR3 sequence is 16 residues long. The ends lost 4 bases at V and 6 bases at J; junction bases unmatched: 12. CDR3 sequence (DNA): TGTGCCAGCAGCCGTCCCGGGACTAGCGCAGGACAGACCCAGTACTTC. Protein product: CASSRPGTSAGQTQYF.